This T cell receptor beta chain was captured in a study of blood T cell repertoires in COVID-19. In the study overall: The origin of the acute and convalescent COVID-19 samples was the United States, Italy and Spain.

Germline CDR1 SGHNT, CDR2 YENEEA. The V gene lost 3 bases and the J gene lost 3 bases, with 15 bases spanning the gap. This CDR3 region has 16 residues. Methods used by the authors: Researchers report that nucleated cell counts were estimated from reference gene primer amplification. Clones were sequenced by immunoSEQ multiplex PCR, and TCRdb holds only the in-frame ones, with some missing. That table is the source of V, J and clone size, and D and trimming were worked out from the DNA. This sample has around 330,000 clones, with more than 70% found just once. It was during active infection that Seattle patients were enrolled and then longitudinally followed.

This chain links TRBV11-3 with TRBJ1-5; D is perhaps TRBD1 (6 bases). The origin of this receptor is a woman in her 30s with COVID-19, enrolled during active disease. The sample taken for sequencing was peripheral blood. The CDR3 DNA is TGTGCCAGCAGCTTTGACCTACAGGGATACAATCAGCCCCAGCATTTT. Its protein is CASSFDLQGYNQPQHF.